A selection of T cell receptor beta chains follows, all from one sample in a study of blood T cell repertoires in COVID-19. Sequenced by immunoSEQ multiplex PCR; TCRdb stores in-frame clones only, minus some. This table holds some 120,000 clones, roughly 69% found once. The sequencing input was peripheral blood. The receptors derive from a woman in her 70s with acute or convalescent COVID-19. CDR3s include the opening cysteine and the closing phenylalanine or tryptophan. Fields, in order: D gene, clone size, J gene, V gene, CDR3 protein, CDR3 DNA. D genes are given only for firm matches. Expanded clones are given a class, and other clones once, few, many or no size at all.

.,.,TRBJ2-7,TRBV5-1,CASSLRGPPYEQYF,TGCGCCAGCAGCTTGAGAGGGCCACCCTACGAGCAGTACTTC
TRBD2,.,TRBJ2-5,TRBV9,CASSVKLTSGRVETQYF,TGTGCCAGCAGCGTAAAGTTGACTAGCGGGAGGGTGGAGACCCAGTACTTC
.,few,TRBJ1-2,TRBV25-1,CASSEYDSYGYTF,TGTGCCAGCAGTGAATACGACAGCTATGGCTACACCTTC
TRBD1,few,TRBJ1-1,TRBV15,CATSRGDRDTEAFF,TGTGCCACCAGCAGAGGAGACAGGGACACTGAAGCTTTCTTT
TRBD2,few,TRBJ2-1,TRBV11-2,CASSSTSGGRDEQFF,TGTGCCAGCAGCTCCACTAGCGGGGGCAGGGATGAGCAGTTCTTC
TRBD1,.,TRBJ2-5,TRBV30,CAWSTTDRMETQYF,TGTGCCTGGAGTACGACGGACAGGATGGAGACCCAGTACTTC
.,.,TRBJ2-1,TRBV30,CAWSAKGREFF,TGTGCCTGGAGTGCCAAGGGGCGAGAGTTCTTC
.,.,TRBJ1-4,TRBV6-1,CASSEVFGGHEKLFF,TGTGCCAGCAGTGAAGTTTTCGGGGGGCACGAAAAACTGTTTTTT
.,.,TRBJ1-1,TRBV7-8,CASSSETEAFF,TGTGCCAGCAGTTCGGAGACTGAAGCTTTCTTT
TRBD2,.,TRBJ2-2,TRBV4-1,CASSQDVLAGATGELFF,TGCGCCAGCAGCCAAGATGTTCTAGCGGGGGCCACCGGGGAGCTGTTTTTT
.,.,TRBJ1-3,TRBV4-1,CASSRTPRSSGNTIYF,TGCGCCAGCAGCCGTACCCCGCGGAGCTCTGGAAACACCATATATTTT
.,.,TRBJ1-3,TRBV12-3/TRBV12-4,CASSPAPTATIYF,TGTGCCAGCAGTCCTGCCCCAACAGCCACCATATATTTT
TRBD2,once,TRBJ2-2,TRBV5-1,CASSLLADYTGELFF,TGCGCCAGCAGTCTTCTAGCGGACTACACCGGGGAGCTGTTTTTT
TRBD1,.,TRBJ1-1,TRBV27,CASRPDRGQGNTEAFF,TGTGCCAGCAGACCGGACAGGGGGCAAGGGAACACTGAAGCTTTCTTT
TRBD2,once,TRBJ2-3,TRBV5-1,CASSLATDLAGSDTQYF,TGCGCCAGCAGCTTGGCGACCGATCTAGCGGGGTCGGATACGCAGTATTTT
TRBD1,.,TRBJ2-7,TRBV28,CASITDRGTYEQYF,TGTGCCAGCATTACGGACAGGGGAACCTACGAGCAGTACTTC
.,.,TRBJ1-4,TRBV14,CASSQGRGETNEKLFF,TGTGCCAGCAGCCAAGGGCGGGGGGAAACTAATGAAAAACTGTTTTTT
.,once,TRBJ2-3,TRBV19,CASSIMGARDTQYF,TGTGCCAGTAGTATAATGGGGGCTAGAGATACGCAGTATTTT
TRBD2,.,TRBJ2-7,TRBV7-8,CASRGDGGGRSEQYF,TGTGCCAGCAGGGGGGATGGGGGAGGGCGATCCGAGCAGTACTTC
TRBD1,.,TRBJ1-2,TRBV5-1,CASSPWTGDYGYTF,TGCGCCAGCAGCCCCTGGACAGGGGACTATGGCTACACCTTC
TRBD2,.,TRBJ2-3,TRBV4-3,CASSQGLAGAGSTDTQYF,TGCGCCAGCAGCCAAGGACTAGCGGGGGCCGGTTCCACAGATACGCAGTATTTT
.,.,TRBJ2-3,TRBV7-2,CASSPDSLGTDTQYF,TGTGCCAGCAGCCCTGACTCTCTAGGCACAGATACGCAGTATTTT